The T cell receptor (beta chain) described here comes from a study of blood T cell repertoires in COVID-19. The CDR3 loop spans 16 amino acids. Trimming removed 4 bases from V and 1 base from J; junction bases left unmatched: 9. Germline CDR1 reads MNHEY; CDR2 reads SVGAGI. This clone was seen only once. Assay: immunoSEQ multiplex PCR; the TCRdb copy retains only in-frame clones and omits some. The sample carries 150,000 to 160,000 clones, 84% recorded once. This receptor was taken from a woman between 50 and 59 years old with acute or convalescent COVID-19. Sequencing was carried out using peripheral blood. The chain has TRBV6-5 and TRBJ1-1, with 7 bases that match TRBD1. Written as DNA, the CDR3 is TGTGCCAGCAGTTGGTCGACAGGGAAAGGGAACACTGAAGCTTTCTTT. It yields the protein CASSWSTGKGNTEAFF.